A single sample is the source of the 30 T cell receptor beta chains below, sequenced in a study of CD8+ T cells in alopecia areata. In each case, RNA was isolated and then reverse transcribed into cDNA as the sequencing template. Produced via immunoSEQ multiplex PCR; TCRdb's table is partial and in-frame only. The sample shows some 170,000 clones, about 48% of them seen only once. Treatment denoted: oral pan-JAK inhibitor, 5-10 mg twice daily. The sample in question was CD8+ T cells sorted from blood, obtained at week 24, from a patient treated with tofacitinib. The receptor source for this set is a human donor with alopecia areata.

This clone occurred a few times. CDR3 protein: CAWSSLGYHQPQHF. In DNA form, the CDR3 reads TGTGCCTGGAGTTCCTTAGGGTATCATCAGCCCCAGCATTTT. The chain employs TRBV30 and TRBJ1-5; D remains ambiguous. V lost 2 bases, J lost 5 bases, and 13 bases lay in between. Looked up from germline, CDR1 is GTSNPN and CDR2 is SVGIG (reference sequence). The CDR3 runs 14 residues.

This clone was counted a few times. The CDR3 reads CASSHGPEQFF. As DNA, the CDR3 is TGTGCCAGCAGCCATGGGCCCGAGCAGTTCTTC. This chain uses TRBV11-3 with TRBJ2-1; D unclear. Germline V gene lookup returns CDR1 SGHNT and CDR2 YENEEA. This CDR3 comprises 11 residues. V lost 5 bases and J 10 bases, leaving 9 bases between the germline ends.

The chain joins TRBV6-6 to TRBJ2-3; no definite D call. The germline V gene encodes CDR1 MNHNY and CDR2 SVGAGI (reference sequence). The ends were cut back, 10 bases at V and 5 bases at J, with 10 bases in the middle. The CDR3 is 11 residues long. CDR3 bases: TGTGCCACCCTATTGGTAGATACGCAGTATTTT. Translating gives CATLLVDTQYF.

The gene calls are TRBV15 and TRBJ2-3; D is perhaps TRBD2 (6 bases). This CDR3 spans 15 amino acids. Trimming stripped 1 base from V and 5 bases from J, with 13 bases between. Germline V CDR1 and CDR2: LNHNV, YYDKDF (reference sequence). DNA of the CDR3: TGTGCCACCAGCAGAGTGGCTAGCGTCGGAGATACGCAGTATTTT. Its translation is CATSRVASVGDTQYF.

The rearrangement uses TRBV2 and TRBJ2-7, with TRBD1 identical over 7 bases. Germline lookup yields CDR1 SNHLY and CDR2 FYNNEI. This CDR3 contains 14 residues. V dropped 6 bases and J dropped 7; count of bases not matched to a gene: 12. CDR3 nucleotide sequence: TGTGCCAGCAGAGACACAGGGGCAGCCGGGGAGCAGTACTTC. Translating it yields CASRDTGAAGEQYF.

V and J are TRBV14 and TRBJ1-4, with D uncertain. This CDR3 has 11 residues. The germline V gene encodes CDR1 SGHDN and CDR2 FVKESK. V lost 4 bases, J lost 12 bases, and 9 bases lay in between. CDR3 DNA sequence: TGTGCCAGCAGCCTTGGACGGGAACTGTTTTTT. Amino acid sequence: CASSLGRELFF.

This clone was observed once. V usage is TRBV5-1 and J usage is TRBJ2-7; the match to TRBD2 covers 8 bases. The V and J ends lost 2 bases and 3 bases, in that order; junction bases with no gene match: 7. Germline-derived CDR1 and CDR2 are SGHRS and YFSETQ. The CDR3 spans 15 residues. CDR3 region: CASSFVAGGIYEQYF. DNA for the CDR3: TGCGCCAGCAGCTTTGTTGCGGGGGGAATCTACGAGCAGTACTTC. Supplemented by reference TRBV5-1 and TRBJ2-7, the full variable domain reads KAGVTQTPRYLIKTRGQQVTLSCSPISGHRSVSWYQQTPGQGLQFLFEYFSETQRNKGNFPGRFSGRQFSNSRSEMNVSTLELGDSALYLCASSFVAGGIYEQYFGPGTRLTVT.

This clone was detected once. CDR3 in amino acids: CSVEEFGQVYNEQFF. The CDR3 bases are TGCAGCGTTGAAGAGTTCGGACAGGTTTACAATGAGCAGTTCTTC. V usage is TRBV29-1 and J usage is TRBJ2-1; 7 bases map to TRBD1. This CDR3 contains 15 residues. Germline trimming cut 0 bases from V and 4 bases from J; bases unmatched to any gene: 6. Germline loops: CDR1 SQVTM, CDR2 ANQGSEA.

V is TRBV6-4 and J is TRBJ1-2; unclear D gene. The V end was cut by 2 bases, the J end by 6 bases, with 10 bases between. CDR1 MRHNA and CDR2 SNTAGT come from the germline V gene. This CDR3 has 13 residues. The DNA for the CDR3 is TGTGCCAGCAGTGACGGCAGGAGTAATGGCTACACCTTC. As protein: CASSDGRSNGYTF.

This clone appeared a single time. The rearrangement joins TRBV14 to TRBJ2-2; 12 bases line up with TRBD1. Germline CDR1 reads SGHDN; CDR2 reads FVKESK. V lost 8 bases, J lost 4 bases, and 2 bases stayed unmatched. The CDR3 runs to 14 residues. CDR3 amino acids: CASRDRGPTGELFF. The DNA of the CDR3 is TGTGCCAGCCGGGACAGGGGGCCCACCGGGGAGCTGTTTTTT.

This chain links TRBV15 with TRBJ1-1; D might be TRBD1 (5 bases). The CDR3 is 14 amino acids. The V end lost 0 bases, the J end lost 5 bases, and 10 bases lay between the germline ends. From germline, CDR1 is LNHNV and CDR2 YYDKDF (reference sequence). The CDR3 is CATSRDLQGTEAFF. The CDR3, as DNA: TGTGCCACCAGCAGAGACCTCCAGGGAACTGAAGCTTTCTTT.

The chain couples TRBV9 to TRBJ2-1; D may be TRBD1 (5 bases). Germline V gene lookup returns CDR1 SGDLS and CDR2 YYNGEE. This CDR3 is built from 14 residues. Trimming removed 4 bases at V and 7 bases at J, with 15 bases between. CDR3 in amino acids: CASSPQDRRNEQFF. CDR3 DNA: TGTGCCAGCAGCCCTCAAGACAGACGTAATGAGCAGTTCTTC.

This chain links TRBV7-2 with TRBJ2-7, with TRBD2 matching 13 bases. V dropped 2 bases and J dropped 7; count of bases not matched to a gene: 5. Germline V CDR1 and CDR2: SGHTA, FQGNSA. The CDR3 length is 15 residues. Here the CDR3 reads CASSLTSGGAREQYF. The CDR3 DNA is TGTGCCAGCAGCTTAACTAGCGGGGGGGCGAGGGAGCAGTACTTC.

This clone was seen a few times. The V and J genes are TRBV7-2 and TRBJ1-1, with D perhaps matching TRBD1 (5 bases). Trimming pared 5 bases from V and 6 bases from J, leaving 22 bases between. The germline V gene has CDR1 SGHTA and CDR2 FQGNSA. The CDR3 spans 16 residues. CDR3 sequence (DNA): TGTGCCAGCAGCCCTTACCCAGGGACCTCCCGGCCTGAAGCTTTCTTT. Encoded protein: CASSPYPGTSRPEAFF.

This clone has a handful of counts. The chain couples TRBV11-2 to TRBJ2-5, with D maybe TRBD1 (6 bases). Germline V gene data show CDR1 as SGHAT and CDR2 as FQNNGV. Trimming took 5 bases from V and 1 from J, leaving 11 bases between them. The CDR3 runs to 14 residues. CDR3 DNA sequence: TGTGCCAGCAGCCTAAGGACAGCCCAAGAGACCCAGTACTTC. It is translated as CASSLRTAQETQYF.

The J gene is TRBJ2-1, the V gene TRBV7-9; tentatively, D is TRBD2 (6 bases). The germline gives CDR1 SEHNR, CDR2 FQNEAQ (reference sequence). V lost 0 bases and J lost 8, with 11 bases in between. The CDR3 loop spans 14 amino acids. The CDR3 reads CASSLARGDYEQFF. The DNA of the CDR3 is TGTGCCAGCAGCTTAGCGCGCGGGGACTATGAGCAGTTCTTC. Full variable domain (outside the CDR3, taken from reference TRBV7-9 and TRBJ2-1): DTGVSQNPRHKITKRGQNVTFRCDPISEHNRLYWYRQTLGQGPEFLTYFQNEAQLEKSRLLSDRFSAERPKGSFSTLEIQRTEQGDSAMYLCASSLARGDYEQFFGPGTRLTVL.

V gene TRBV7-9 combines with J gene TRBJ1-4; no definite D call. V gave up 5 bases and J gave up 3 bases, with 10 bases separating them. CDR1 and CDR2 (germline): SEHNR, FQNEAQ (reference sequence). The CDR3 is made up of 14 amino acids. This CDR3 is CASSRNPSNEKLFF. For the CDR3, the DNA is TGTGCCAGCAGCCGCAATCCGTCTAATGAAAAACTGTTTTTT.

This chain links TRBV4-1 with TRBJ2-7; no clear D gene. There are 13 residues in the CDR3. V was pared by 1 base and J by 3 bases, with 7 bases between. Germline V CDR1 and CDR2: MGHRA, YSYEKL. The CDR3 bases are TGCGCCAGCAGCCAAGGGCGCAGCTACGAGCAGTACTTC. Translating it yields CASSQGRSYEQYF.

The chain couples TRBV6-1 to TRBJ2-7; D uncertain. The CDR3 is 12 amino acids. The germline gives CDR1 MNHNS, CDR2 SASEGT. Trimming stripped 6 bases from V and 2 bases from J, with 8 bases between. The DNA of the CDR3 is TGTGCCAGCAGCCAAAGCCCCTACGAGCAGTACTTC. This codes for CASSQSPYEQYF.

The chain uses TRBV29-1 and TRBJ2-7; D not resolved. Between the trimmed V and J ends, which lost 4 bases and 2 bases, there was a span of 6 bases. Germline-derived CDR1 and CDR2 are SQVTM and ANQGSEA. The CDR3 consists of 11 residues. CDR3 in amino acids: CSVVSTYEQYF. The CDR3 region has the DNA TGCAGCGTTGTTTCGACCTACGAGCAGTACTTC.

This clone has more than one count but fewer than ten. The chain links TRBV4-3 to TRBJ1-2; D is perhaps TRBD1 (5 bases). This CDR3 has 15 amino acids. CDR1 is LGHNA and CDR2 is YSLEER in the germline V gene. Deletions cut 0 bases from V and 6 bases from J, with 14 bases between. The CDR3 region is CASSQDRGGVDGYTF. The CDR3 DNA reads TGCGCCAGCAGCCAAGACCGGGGGGGAGTCGATGGCTACACCTTC.

The chain couples TRBV5-1 to TRBJ1-2; TRBD1 might be the D (5 bases). The CDR3 spans 13 residues. Trimming stripped 5 bases from V and 7 bases from J, with 15 bases between. Per germline, CDR1 SGHRS and CDR2 YFSETQ. The CDR3 protein is CASSPPSRAGYTF. In DNA form, the CDR3 reads TGCGCCAGCAGTCCCCCCTCCAGGGCTGGCTACACCTTC.

The rearrangement uses TRBV5-1 and TRBJ2-5, with 7 bases matching TRBD1. The CDR3 has 14 amino acids. CDR1 is SGHRS and CDR2 is YFSETQ in the germline V gene. V trimming: 4 bases; J trimming: 4 bases; junction bases outside the gene matches: 7. CDR3 in DNA: TGCGCCAGCAGCATCTCGTCAGGGGGAGAGACCCAGTACTTC. Translated, it gives CASSISSGGETQYF. The whole variable domain, remainder taken from reference TRBV5-1 and TRBJ2-5, is KAGVTQTPRYLIKTRGQQVTLSCSPISGHRSVSWYQQTPGQGLQFLFEYFSETQRNKGNFPGRFSGRQFSNSRSEMNVSTLELGDSALYLCASSISSGGETQYFGPGTRLLVL.

This chain joins TRBV29-1 and TRBJ2-7, with TRBD1 matching over 9 bases. The CDR3 totals 13 residues. After removal of 4 bases from V and 7 bases from J, the junction contained 8 bases not matched to a gene. Per germline, CDR1 SQVTM and CDR2 ANQGSEA. The DNA of the CDR3 is TGCAGCGTTGGGGGACAGGGAGAAAGGGAGCAGTACTTC. This translates into CSVGGQGEREQYF.

This chain uses TRBV13 with TRBJ2-7; maybe TRBD2 (5 bases). Deletions cut 2 bases from V and 4 bases from J, with 6 bases between. The CDR3 spans 12 residues. Germline V lookup: CDR1 PRHDT, CDR2 FYEKMQ (reference sequence). CDR3 protein: CASSLPGYEQYF. CDR3 bases: TGTGCCAGCAGCTTACCGGGATACGAGCAGTACTTC.

The CDR3 DNA reads TGCGCCAGCAGCTCAGACAGGTCCTATGGCTACACCTTC. Protein sequence: CASSSDRSYGYTF. This chain joins TRBV5-1 and TRBJ1-2; a weak D match, TRBD1 (6 bases). The length of the CDR3 is 13 residues. V gave up 3 bases and J gave up 4 bases, with 10 bases separating them. In germline, CDR1 is SGHRS, CDR2 YFSETQ.

The rearrangement uses TRBV29-1 and TRBJ2-1; D perhaps matches TRBD2 (5 bases). The V end lost 4 bases, the J end lost 7 bases, and 17 bases lay between the germline ends. Germline lookup yields CDR1 SQVTM and CDR2 ANQGSEA. The CDR3 is 14 residues long. The CDR3 DNA reads TGCAGCGTTGTTGCCGAGGGCTCGGGGAATGAGCAGTTCTTC. Its protein product is CSVVAEGSGNEQFF.

This chain connects TRBV7-8 to TRBJ2-1, with unresolved D. The germline gives CDR1 SGHVS, CDR2 FQNEAQ. The CDR3 has 13 residues. Deletions cut 1 base from V and 4 bases from J, with 5 bases between. The CDR3 region is CASSLVGYNEQFF. In DNA, the CDR3 is TGTGCCAGCAGCTTAGTGGGATACAATGAGCAGTTCTTC.

This clone was seen only a few times. The chain links TRBV7-8 to TRBJ2-7; 9 nucleotides agree with TRBD1. This CDR3 is built from 17 residues. Trimming at V came to 1 base and at J to 6 bases, leaving 13 bases not matched to a gene. Per germline, CDR1 SGHVS and CDR2 FQNEAQ. The CDR3 DNA sequence: TGTGCCAGCAGCTTAGATGGGATAACAGGGGGCGAGGGCGAGCAGTACTTC. It is translated as CASSLDGITGGEGEQYF.

In this sample, this clone turned up a few times. The chain uses TRBV29-1 and TRBJ2-3, with 10 bases fitting TRBD1. The CDR3 sequence is 19 residues long. Per germline, CDR1 SQVTM and CDR2 ANQGSEA. V was clipped by 5 bases and J by 3 bases; unmatched bases: 20. The DNA for the CDR3 is TGCAGCGTTACCAGATTCCGCCCGGGACAGGGGATCGGTACAGATACGCAGTATTTT. Translation: CSVTRFRPGQGIGTDTQYF.